This T cell receptor (beta chain) was recorded in a study of T-cell reconstitution after alpha-beta-depleted transplantation in children (dated by TCRdb to the mid-2010s). For context, the study as a whole: Using TCR repertoire profiling, the study followed T-cell immune reconstitution in a quantitative way in children after TCRalphabeta/CD19-depleted allogeneic hematopoietic cell transplantation.

A note on this clonotype: There is no known antigen for this receptor. No base quality values were provided; no much bigger clone lies one nucleotide off.

The treatment or condition label for this specimen denotes: allogeneic hematopoietic cell transplantation with graft depleted of TCRalphabeta T cells and CD19 B cells. TCRalphabeta/CD19-depleted allogeneic hematopoietic cell grafts were given to the transplant recipients, all of whom were children. What the work shows at the level of the full study, not this receptor alone: In some patients, the high TCRbeta diversity seen at day 60 was put down to recipient T cells and intrathymic progenitors that had survived conditioning. The apparently early alphabetaT-cell count recovery about two months after transplant was reportedly dependent on only several hundred rapidly expanded clones derived from non-depleted graft cells. Hyperexpanded clone frequencies declined over subsequent months; after one year, T-cell counts and TCRbeta diversity were mostly attributed to newly produced T cells.

Deletion took 6 bases off V and 6 bases off J, with a span of 20 bases between the germline ends. Reading the germline V gene gives CDR1 SNHLY and CDR2 FYNNEI. Taken from cysteine to phenylalanine, the CDR3 has 15 residues. Only the CDR3 DNA is retained, 45 bases long and in frame from the first base. The library relied on PCR. Sequenced using an Illumina HiSeq 2500. TCR libraries were prepared with molecular barcoding, using unique molecular identifiers to normalize TCRbeta repertoire quantification. TCRdb reran the public reads through fastp at Q25 and MiXCR, keeping productive beta chains. When rows share a CDR3 protein, they turn into one entry using the most common DNA and genes. For this sample there are about 980,000 distinct CDR3 sequences; around 30% appear just once. About 28% of the sample goes to the ten largest clones.

The receptor was isolated from a boy under two years old who had a stem cell transplant for SCID, so the T cells may come from the graft donor. Recombination connected TRBV2 to TRBJ1-2; there is no confident call for the D gene. Sample: PBMCs, mostly from graft donor cells, taken 360 days after TCRalphabeta/CD19-depleted stem cell transplant. The nucleotide sequence is TGTGCCAGCAGCGCCGCGGGGTGGCGGGGTAATGGCTACACCTTC. Translated, it reads CASSAAGWRGNGYTF.